This T cell receptor (beta chain) is drawn from a study of T cell repertoires in cytomegalovirus infection. Study-wide context: The authors relied on CMV epitopes, both recently identified HLA-C-restricted and well-studied HLA-B-restricted.

Between the trimmed V and J ends, which lost 5 bases and 1 base, there was a span of 14 bases. Germline lookup yields CDR1 DFQATT and CDR2 SNEGSKA (reference sequence). CDR3 size: 14 residues. This clonotype appeared many times. No antigen is known for it. Each CDR3 protein gets one entry after TCRdb re-called the reads with MiXCR. The repertoire holds about 270,000 distinct CDR3 sequences, with around 20% as singletons. V gene TRBV20-1 combines with J gene TRBJ2-5; D might be TRBD1 (5 bases). The material was cultured PBMCs, obtained from culture after CMV antigen stimulation. This sequence originates from a human donor in good health (CMV status not recorded). Some clones in this sample may be carry-over from other donors' samples. CDR3 sequence reads: CSAPRIQVQETQYF. The CDR3 DNA sequence: TGCAGTGCTCCACGAATACAGGTCCAAGAGACCCAGTACTTC.